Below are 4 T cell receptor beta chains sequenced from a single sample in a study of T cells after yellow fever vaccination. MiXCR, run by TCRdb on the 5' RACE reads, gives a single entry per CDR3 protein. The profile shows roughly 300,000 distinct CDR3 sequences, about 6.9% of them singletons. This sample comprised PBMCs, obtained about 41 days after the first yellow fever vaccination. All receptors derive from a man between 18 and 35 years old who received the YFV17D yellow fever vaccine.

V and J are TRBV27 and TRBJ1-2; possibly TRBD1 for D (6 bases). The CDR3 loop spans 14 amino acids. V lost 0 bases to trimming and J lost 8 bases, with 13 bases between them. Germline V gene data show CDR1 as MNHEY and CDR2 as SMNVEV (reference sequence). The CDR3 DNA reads TGTGCCAGCAGTTTATCATCAGGGGCCGGCGGCTACACCTTC. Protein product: CASSLSSGAGGYTF.

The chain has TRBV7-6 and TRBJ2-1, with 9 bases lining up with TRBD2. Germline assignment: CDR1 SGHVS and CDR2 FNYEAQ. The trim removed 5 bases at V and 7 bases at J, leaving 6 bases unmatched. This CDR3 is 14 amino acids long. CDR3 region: CASSLTSGGNEQFF. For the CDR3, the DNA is TGTGCCAGCAGCCTGACTAGCGGAGGGAATGAGCAGTTCTTC.

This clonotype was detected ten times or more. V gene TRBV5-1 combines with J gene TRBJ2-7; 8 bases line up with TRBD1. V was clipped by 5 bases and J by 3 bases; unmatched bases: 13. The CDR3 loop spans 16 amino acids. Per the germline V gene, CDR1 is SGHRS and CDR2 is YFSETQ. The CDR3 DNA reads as TGCGCCAGCAGTCCAGCCCCTCGACAGGGGCACTACGAGCAGTACGTC. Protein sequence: CASSPAPRQGHYEQYV.

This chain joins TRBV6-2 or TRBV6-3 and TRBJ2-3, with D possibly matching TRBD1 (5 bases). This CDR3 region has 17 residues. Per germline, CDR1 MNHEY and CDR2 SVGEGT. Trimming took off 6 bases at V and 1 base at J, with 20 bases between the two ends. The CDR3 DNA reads TGTGCCAGCAGCCTCACAATATCTGGCAGGGGCACAGATACGCAGTATTTT. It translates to CASSLTISGRGTDTQYF.